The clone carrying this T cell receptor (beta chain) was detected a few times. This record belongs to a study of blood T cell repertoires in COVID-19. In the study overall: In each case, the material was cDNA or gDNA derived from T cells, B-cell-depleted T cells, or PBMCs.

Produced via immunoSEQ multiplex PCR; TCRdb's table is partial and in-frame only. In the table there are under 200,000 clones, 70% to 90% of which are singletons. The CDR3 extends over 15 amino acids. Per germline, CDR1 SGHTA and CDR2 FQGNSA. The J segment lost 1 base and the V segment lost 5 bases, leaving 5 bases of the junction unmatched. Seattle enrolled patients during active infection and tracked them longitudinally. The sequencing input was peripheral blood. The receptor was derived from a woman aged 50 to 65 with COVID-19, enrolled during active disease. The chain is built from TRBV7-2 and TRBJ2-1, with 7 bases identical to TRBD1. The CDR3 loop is CASSEDRVSYNEQFF. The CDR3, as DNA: TGTGCCAGCAGCGAAGACAGGGTATCCTACAATGAGCAGTTCTTC.